The 7 T cell receptor beta chains in this list originate from one sample, sequenced in a study of blood T cell repertoires in COVID-19 (dated by TCRdb to 2020 to 2021). Library creation used the immunoSEQ multiplex PCR assay. The immuneACCESS repertoire file appears here via TCRdb, limited to in-frame rearrangements. These files lack a portion of the clones; in checked studies, under half of the deficit traces to unresolved V genes, and the cause of the others is not known. This sample comprises 140,000 to 150,000 clones, around 87% of them detected only once. The ten largest clones capture roughly 37% of the sample. The sample consisted of peripheral blood. These receptors all stem from a man aged 50-59 years who had recovered from COVID-19.

V gene TRBV9 combines with J gene TRBJ2-7, with a possible D match to TRBD2 (6 bases). V gave up 4 bases and J gave up 2 bases, with 13 bases separating them. Germline values: CDR1 SGDLS, CDR2 YYNGEE. The CDR3 spans 14 residues. In DNA, the CDR3 is TGTGCCAGCAGCATGGGGGGTTCAACCTACGAGCAGTACTTC. It specifies CASSMGGSTYEQYF.

J is TRBJ1-5 and V is TRBV2, with 7 nucleotides matching TRBD1. CDR1 SNHLY and CDR2 FYNNEI come from the germline V gene. The CDR3 spans 16 residues. With 6 bases clipped from V and 1 base from J, the junction kept 9 bases outside the gene matches. The CDR3 sequence is CASRARGQSSNQPQHF. The CDR3 bases are TGTGCCAGCAGAGCAAGGGGGCAGTCGAGCAATCAGCCCCAGCATTTT.

V and J are TRBV5-6 and TRBJ2-3; D not resolved. Germline V gene lookup returns CDR1 SGHDT and CDR2 YYEEEE. V was pared by 3 bases and J by 8 bases, with 7 bases between. The CDR3 extends over 11 amino acids. This CDR3 reads CASSYASTQYF. The CDR3 DNA is TGTGCCAGCAGCTATGCCAGTACGCAGTATTTT.

The rearrangement uses TRBV7-8 and TRBJ1-1; a possible D gene is TRBD1 (5 bases). Trimming left V 6 bases short and J 1 base short, with 12 bases between. CDR1 SGHVS and CDR2 FQNEAQ come from the germline V gene. The CDR3 spans 14 residues. The CDR3 coding sequence is TGTGCCAGCAGTTACGGGACTAAGAACACTGAAGCTTTCTTT. Its protein is CASSYGTKNTEAFF.

There are a few counts of this clone. CDR3 coding DNA: TGTGCCAGCAGTCACCGGGACAGGGACTATGGCTACACCTTC. This sequence encodes CASSHRDRDYGYTF. The genes are TRBV6-6 and TRBJ1-2, with 9 bases identical to TRBD1. V gave up 5 bases and J gave up 3 bases; unmatched junction bases: 4. The germline V gene encodes CDR1 MNHNY and CDR2 SVGAGI (reference sequence). CDR3 length: 14 amino acids.

This sequence joins TRBV6-2 or TRBV6-3 and TRBJ1-1; the D gene is possibly TRBD1 (5 bases). This CDR3 is 13 amino acids long. V shed 6 bases and J shed 1 base, with 9 bases lying between them. Germline CDR1 is MNHEY and CDR2 is SVGEGT. In DNA form, the CDR3 reads TGTGCCAGCAGCAAACAGGAGAACACTGAAGCTTTCTTT. Protein sequence: CASSKQENTEAFF.

This chain uses TRBV9 with TRBJ1-2; D may be TRBD1 (5 bases). The V and J ends lost 4 bases and 5 bases respectively, with 15 bases between them. Per the germline V gene, CDR1 is SGDLS and CDR2 is YYNGEE. The CDR3 loop spans 14 amino acids. The CDR3 loop reads CASSLAGVEYGYTF. Here the CDR3 DNA reads TGTGCCAGCAGCCTCGCGGGGGTTGAGTATGGCTACACCTTC.